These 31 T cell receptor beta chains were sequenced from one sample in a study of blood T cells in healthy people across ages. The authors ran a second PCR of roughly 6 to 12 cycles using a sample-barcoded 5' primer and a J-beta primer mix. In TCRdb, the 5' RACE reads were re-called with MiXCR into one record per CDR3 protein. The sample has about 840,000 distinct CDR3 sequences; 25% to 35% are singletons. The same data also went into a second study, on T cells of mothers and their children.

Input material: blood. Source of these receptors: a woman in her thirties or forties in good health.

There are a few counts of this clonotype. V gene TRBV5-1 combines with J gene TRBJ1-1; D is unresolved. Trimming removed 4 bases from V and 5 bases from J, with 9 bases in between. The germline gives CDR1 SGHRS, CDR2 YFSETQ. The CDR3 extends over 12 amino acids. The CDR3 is CASSAQETEAFF. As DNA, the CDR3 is TGCGCCAGCAGCGCCCAGGAGACTGAAGCTTTCTTT.

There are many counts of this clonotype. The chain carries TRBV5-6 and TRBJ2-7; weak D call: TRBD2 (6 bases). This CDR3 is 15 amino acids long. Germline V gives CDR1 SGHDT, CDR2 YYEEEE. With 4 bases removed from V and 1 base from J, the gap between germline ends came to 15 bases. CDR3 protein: CASSLGTQLSYEQYF. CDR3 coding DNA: TGTGCCAGCAGCCTCGGGACTCAATTATCCTACGAGCAGTACTTC.

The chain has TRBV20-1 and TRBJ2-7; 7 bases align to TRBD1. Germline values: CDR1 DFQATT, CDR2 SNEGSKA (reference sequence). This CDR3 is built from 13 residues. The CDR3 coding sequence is TGCAGCGCCATGGGACAGACCTCCTACGAGCAGTACTTC. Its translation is CSAMGQTSYEQYF.

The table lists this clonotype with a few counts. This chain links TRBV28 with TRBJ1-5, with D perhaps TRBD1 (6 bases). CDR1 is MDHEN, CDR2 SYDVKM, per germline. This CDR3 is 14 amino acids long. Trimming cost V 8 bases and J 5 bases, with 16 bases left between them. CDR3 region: CASEDRQLDQPQHF. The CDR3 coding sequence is TGTGCCAGCGAAGACAGGCAATTAGATCAGCCCCAGCATTTT.

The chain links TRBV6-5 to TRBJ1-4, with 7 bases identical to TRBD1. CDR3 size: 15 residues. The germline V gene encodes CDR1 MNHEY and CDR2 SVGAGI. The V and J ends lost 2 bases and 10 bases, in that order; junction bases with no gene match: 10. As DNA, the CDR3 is TGTGCCAGCAGTTACCTGACCCAGGGGGAGGGAAAACTGTTTTTT. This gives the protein CASSYLTQGEGKLFF.

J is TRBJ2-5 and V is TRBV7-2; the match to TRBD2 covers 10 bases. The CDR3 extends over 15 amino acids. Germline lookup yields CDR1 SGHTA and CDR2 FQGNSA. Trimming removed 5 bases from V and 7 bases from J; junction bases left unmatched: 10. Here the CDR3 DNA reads TGTGCCAGCAGCCCTCATCTAGCGGGAGTAGTGACCCAGTACTTC. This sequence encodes CASSPHLAGVVTQYF. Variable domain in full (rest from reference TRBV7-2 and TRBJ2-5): GAGVSQSPSNKVTEKGKDVELRCDPISGHTALYWYRQSLGQGLEFLIYFQGNSAPDKSGLPSDRFSAERTGGSVSTLTIQRTQQEDSAVYLCASSPHLAGVVTQYFGPGTRLLVL.

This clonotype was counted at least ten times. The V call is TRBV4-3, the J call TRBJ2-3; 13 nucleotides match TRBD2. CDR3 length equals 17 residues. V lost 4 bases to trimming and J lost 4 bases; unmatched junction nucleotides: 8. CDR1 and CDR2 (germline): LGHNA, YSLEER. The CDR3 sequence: CASSPTSGGSRADTQYF. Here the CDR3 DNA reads TGCGCCAGCAGCCCGACTAGCGGGGGGTCCCGGGCAGATACGCAGTATTTT.

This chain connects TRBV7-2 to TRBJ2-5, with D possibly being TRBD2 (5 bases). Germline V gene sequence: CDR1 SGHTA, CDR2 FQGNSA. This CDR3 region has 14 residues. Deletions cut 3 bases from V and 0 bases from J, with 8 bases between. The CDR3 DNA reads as TGTGCCAGCAGCTTGGGCGGGCACCAAGAGACCCAGTACTTC. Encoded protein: CASSLGGHQETQYF.

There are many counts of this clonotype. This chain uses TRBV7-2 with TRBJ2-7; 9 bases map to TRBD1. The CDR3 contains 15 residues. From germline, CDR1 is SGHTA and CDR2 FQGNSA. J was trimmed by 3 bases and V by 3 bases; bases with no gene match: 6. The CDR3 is CASSFTTGGGYEQYF. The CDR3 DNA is TGTGCCAGCAGCTTTACAACAGGGGGCGGCTACGAGCAGTACTTC.

The CDR3 DNA is TGTGCCAGCAGCCCTGGGGGGTTGGGCGCCTATGGCTACACCTTC. Translating it yields CASSPGGLGAYGYTF. The gene calls are TRBV7-2 and TRBJ1-2; possibly TRBD1 for D (5 bases). From germline, CDR1 is SGHTA and CDR2 FQGNSA. The CDR3 totals 15 residues. The V end lost 5 bases, the J end lost 4 bases, and 17 bases lay between the germline ends.

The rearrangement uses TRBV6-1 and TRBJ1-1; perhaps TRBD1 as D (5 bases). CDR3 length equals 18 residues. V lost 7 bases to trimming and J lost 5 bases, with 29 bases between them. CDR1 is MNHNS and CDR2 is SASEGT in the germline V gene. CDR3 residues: CASTDSWGETSGWTEAFF. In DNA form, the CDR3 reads TGTGCCAGCACGGATTCTTGGGGGGAAACCTCGGGGTGGACTGAAGCTTTCTTT.

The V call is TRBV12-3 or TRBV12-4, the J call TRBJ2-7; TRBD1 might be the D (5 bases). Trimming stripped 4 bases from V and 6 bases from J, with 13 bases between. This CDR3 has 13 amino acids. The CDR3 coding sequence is TGTGCCAGCAGTTCCGGCAGGGCCTGCGAGCAGTACTTC. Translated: CASSSGRACEQYF.

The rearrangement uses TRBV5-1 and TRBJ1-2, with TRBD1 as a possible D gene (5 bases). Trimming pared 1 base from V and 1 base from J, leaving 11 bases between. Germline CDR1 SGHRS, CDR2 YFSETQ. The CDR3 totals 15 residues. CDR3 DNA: TGCGCCAGCAGCTTGACCCCAGGGAATAACTATGGCTACACCTTC. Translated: CASSLTPGNNYGYTF.

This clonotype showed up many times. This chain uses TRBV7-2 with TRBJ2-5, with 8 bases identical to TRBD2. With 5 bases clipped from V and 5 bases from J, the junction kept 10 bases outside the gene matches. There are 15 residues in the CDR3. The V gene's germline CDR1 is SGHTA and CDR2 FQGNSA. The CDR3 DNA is TGTGCCAGCAGCCGGACAGCGGGGGTGAGGGAGACCCAGTACTTC. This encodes CASSRTAGVRETQYF.

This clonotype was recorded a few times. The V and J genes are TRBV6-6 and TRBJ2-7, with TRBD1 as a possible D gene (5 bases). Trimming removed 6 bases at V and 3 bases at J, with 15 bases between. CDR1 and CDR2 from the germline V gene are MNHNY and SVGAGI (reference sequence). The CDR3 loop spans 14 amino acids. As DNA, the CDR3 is TGTGCCAGCAGCCGACAGTCATTTGGCTACGAGCAGTACTTC. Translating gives CASSRQSFGYEQYF.

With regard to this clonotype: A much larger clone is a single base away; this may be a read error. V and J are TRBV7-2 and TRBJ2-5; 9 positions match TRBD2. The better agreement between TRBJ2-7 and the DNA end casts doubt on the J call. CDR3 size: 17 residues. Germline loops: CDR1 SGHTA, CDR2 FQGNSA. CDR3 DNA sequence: TGTGCCAGCAGCTTAGTCCCGCGGGGGGGCTTTAGGTTCGAGCAGTACTTC. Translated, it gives CASSLVPRGGFRFEQYF.

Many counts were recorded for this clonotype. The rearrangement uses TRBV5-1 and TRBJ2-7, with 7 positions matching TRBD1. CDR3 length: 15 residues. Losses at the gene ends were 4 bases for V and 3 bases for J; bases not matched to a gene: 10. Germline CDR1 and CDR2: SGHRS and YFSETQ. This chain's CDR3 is CASSPGTVVDYEQYF. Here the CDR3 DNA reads TGCGCCAGCAGCCCTGGGACAGTGGTGGACTACGAGCAGTACTTC.

The CDR3 DNA is TGTGCCAGCAGTGGTCACCCTAGAACTAATTTAGCCAAAAACATTCAGTACTTC. It translates to CASSGHPRTNLAKNIQYF. The chain recombines TRBV6-1 with TRBJ2-4, with no clear D. V lost 4 bases to trimming and J lost 0 bases, with 19 bases between them. This CDR3 comprises 18 residues. Germline CDR1 reads MNHNS; CDR2 reads SASEGT.

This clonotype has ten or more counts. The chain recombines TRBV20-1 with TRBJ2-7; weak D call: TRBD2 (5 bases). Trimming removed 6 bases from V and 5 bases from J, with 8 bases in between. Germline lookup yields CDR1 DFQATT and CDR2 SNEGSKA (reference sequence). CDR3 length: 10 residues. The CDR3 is CSASGNEQYF. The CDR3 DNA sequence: TGCAGTGCCTCGGGGAACGAGCAGTACTTC.

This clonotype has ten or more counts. The CDR3 is CASSTTGGTNVLTF. CDR3 coding DNA: TGTGCCAGCAGCACGACAGGGGGGACCAACGTCCTGACTTTC. The chain joins TRBV7-9 to TRBJ2-6, with 9 bases aligning to TRBD1. This CDR3 spans 14 amino acids. The V segment lost 5 bases and the J segment 8 bases; nucleotides outside the gene matches: 4. Per germline, CDR1 SEHNR and CDR2 FQNEAQ (reference sequence).

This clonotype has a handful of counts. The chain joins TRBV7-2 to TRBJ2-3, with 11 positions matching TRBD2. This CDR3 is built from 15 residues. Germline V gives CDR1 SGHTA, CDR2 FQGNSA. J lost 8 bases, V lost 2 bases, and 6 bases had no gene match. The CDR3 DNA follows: TGTGCCAGCAGCTTAAGTACTAGCGGGGGAGCTACGCAGTATTTT. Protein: CASSLSTSGGATQYF.

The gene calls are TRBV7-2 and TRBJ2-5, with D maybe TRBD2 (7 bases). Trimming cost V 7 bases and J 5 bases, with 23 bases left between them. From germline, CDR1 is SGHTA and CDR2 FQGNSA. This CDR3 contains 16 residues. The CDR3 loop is CASTGRTGGRSETQYF. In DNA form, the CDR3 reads TGTGCCAGCACCGGACGTACGGGGGGCCGGTCGGAGACCCAGTACTTC.

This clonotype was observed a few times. CDR3 sequence (DNA): TGTGCCAGCAGGGGACAGGGGGGCGACGAGCAGTACTTC. Its translation is CASRGQGGDEQYF. This rearrangement joins TRBV12-3 or TRBV12-4 to TRBJ2-7; 11 nucleotides line up with TRBD1. The junction had 3 bases not matched to a gene; V was cut back by 6 bases and J by 5 bases. This CDR3 has 13 residues.

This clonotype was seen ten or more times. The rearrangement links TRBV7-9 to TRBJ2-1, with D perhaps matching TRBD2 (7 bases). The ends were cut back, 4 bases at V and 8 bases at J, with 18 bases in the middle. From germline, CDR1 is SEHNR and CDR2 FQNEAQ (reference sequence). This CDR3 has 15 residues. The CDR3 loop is CASSSTTEGGDEQFF. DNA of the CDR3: TGTGCCAGCAGCTCTACAACCGAGGGGGGGGATGAGCAGTTCTTC.

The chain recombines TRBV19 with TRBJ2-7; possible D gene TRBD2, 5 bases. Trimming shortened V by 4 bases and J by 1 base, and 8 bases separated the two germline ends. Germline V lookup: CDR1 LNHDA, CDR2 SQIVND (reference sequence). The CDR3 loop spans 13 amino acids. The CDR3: CASSTRRSYEQYF. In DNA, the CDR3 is TGTGCCAGTAGTACCAGGAGGTCCTACGAGCAGTACTTC.

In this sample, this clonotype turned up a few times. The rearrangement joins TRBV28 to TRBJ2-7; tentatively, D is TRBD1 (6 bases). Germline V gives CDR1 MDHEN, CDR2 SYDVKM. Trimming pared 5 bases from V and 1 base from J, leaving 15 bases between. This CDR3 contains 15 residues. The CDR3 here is CASSAGAASSYEQYF. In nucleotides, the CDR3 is TGTGCCAGCAGTGCAGGGGCGGCCTCTTCCTACGAGCAGTACTTC. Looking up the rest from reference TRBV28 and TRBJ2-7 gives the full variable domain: DVKVTQSSRYLVKRTGEKVFLECVQDMDHENMFWYRQDPGLGLRLIYFSYDVKMKEKGDIPEGYSVSREKKERFSLILESASTNQTSMYLCASSAGAASSYEQYFGPGTRLTVT.

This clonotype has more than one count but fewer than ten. CDR3 amino acids: CASSVRTEYFEAFF. In nucleotides, the CDR3 is TGTGCCAGCAGTGTTAGGACAGAGTACTTTGAAGCTTTCTTT. The chain carries TRBV2 and TRBJ1-1; perhaps TRBD1 as D (6 bases). The germline CDR1 and CDR2 sequences are SNHLY and FYNNEI. CDR3 size: 14 residues. With 4 bases removed from V and 7 bases from J, the gap between germline ends came to 16 bases.

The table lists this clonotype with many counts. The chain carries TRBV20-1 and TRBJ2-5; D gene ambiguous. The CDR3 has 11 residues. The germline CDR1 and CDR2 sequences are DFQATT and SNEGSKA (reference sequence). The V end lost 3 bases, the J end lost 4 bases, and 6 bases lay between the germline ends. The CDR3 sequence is CSARQRETQYF. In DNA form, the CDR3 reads TGCAGTGCTAGGCAGAGAGAGACCCAGTACTTC.

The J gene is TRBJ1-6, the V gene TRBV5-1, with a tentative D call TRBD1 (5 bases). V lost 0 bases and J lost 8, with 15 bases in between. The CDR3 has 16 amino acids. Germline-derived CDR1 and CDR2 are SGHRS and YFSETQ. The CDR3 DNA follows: TGCGCCAGCAGCTTGGGTCCGGGACCTAAGGATTCACCCCTCCACTTT. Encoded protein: CASSLGPGPKDSPLHF.

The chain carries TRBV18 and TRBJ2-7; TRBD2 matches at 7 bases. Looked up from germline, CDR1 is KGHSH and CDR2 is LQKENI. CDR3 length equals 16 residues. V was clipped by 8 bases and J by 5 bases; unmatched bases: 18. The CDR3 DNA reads TGTGCCAGCGCCCCGGGAGGCCCGGCCCAATCGGACGAGCAGTACTTC. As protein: CASAPGGPAQSDEQYF.

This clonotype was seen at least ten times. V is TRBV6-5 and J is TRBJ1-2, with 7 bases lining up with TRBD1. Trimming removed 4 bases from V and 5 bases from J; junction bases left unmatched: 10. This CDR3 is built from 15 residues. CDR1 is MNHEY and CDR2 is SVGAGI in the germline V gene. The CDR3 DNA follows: TGTGCCAGCAGTTCACCGAACAGGGGCTATTATGGCTACACCTTC. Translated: CASSSPNRGYYGYTF.